What follows are 28 T cell receptor beta chains derived from one specimen sequenced in a study of blood T cell repertoires in COVID-19. Data came from immunoSEQ multiplex PCR; TCRdb stores just in-frame clones and leaves some out. Among roughly 130,000 clones listed, roughly 85% were seen once. Sequencing was performed on peripheral blood. These receptors were collected from a man aged 55 to 70 with acute or convalescent COVID-19.

This clone was seen a single time. The genes are TRBV20-1 and TRBJ1-1; D not certain. This CDR3 is 14 amino acids long. The germline CDR1 and CDR2 sequences are DFQATT and SNEGSKA (reference sequence). The V end lost 3 bases, the J end lost 6 bases, and 17 bases lay between the germline ends. The DNA for the CDR3 is TGCAGTGCTAGTCTTGGTATGGAGGTTTCTGAAGCTTTCTTT. This sequence encodes CSASLGMEVSEAFF.

This chain joins TRBV28 and TRBJ2-2; maybe TRBD1 (5 bases). Germline V CDR1 and CDR2: MDHEN, SYDVKM. V lost 4 bases and J 4 bases, leaving 7 bases between the germline ends. The CDR3 covers 13 residues. Written as DNA, the CDR3 is TGTGCCAGCAGTTACAGGAGCACCGGGGAGCTGTTTTTT. Its protein product is CASSYRSTGELFF.

The chain recombines TRBV28 with TRBJ1-5; the D is unclear. There are 15 residues in the CDR3. The ends were cut back, 1 base at V and 7 bases at J, with 14 bases in the middle. Germline V gives CDR1 MDHEN, CDR2 SYDVKM. As DNA, the CDR3 is TGTGCCAGCAGTTTATTATTCCTCGGCGGACAGCCCCAGCATTTT. Translated, it gives CASSLLFLGGQPQHF.

CDR3 sequence reads: CASSQTRNHEQYF. CDR3 nucleotide sequence: TGTGCCAGCAGCCAGACTAGAAACCACGAGCAGTACTTC. The chain combines TRBV3-1 (or the pseudogene TRBV3-2) with TRBJ2-7, with D possibly matching TRBD2 (6 bases). Trimming removed 3 bases from V and 5 bases from J, with 11 bases in between. The CDR3 contains 13 residues. Germline V gene data show CDR1 as LGHDT and CDR2 as YNNKEL (reference sequence).

The chain joins TRBV28 to TRBJ2-2; 12 bases map to TRBD2. V lost 6 bases and J lost 8; bases outside the gene matches: 13. The CDR3 spans 17 residues. The germline V gene has CDR1 MDHEN and CDR2 SYDVKM. CDR3 DNA: TGTGCCAGCAGCTCCGGACTAGCGGGACCTCAAGTAGGGGAGCTGTTTTTT. Protein: CASSSGLAGPQVGELFF.

This chain connects TRBV3-1 (or the pseudogene TRBV3-2) to TRBJ2-7; possible D gene TRBD1, 5 bases. The V gene lost 4 bases and the J gene lost 1 base, with 11 bases spanning the gap. The length of the CDR3 is 14 residues. Germline assignment: CDR1 LGHDT and CDR2 YNNKEL (reference sequence). The CDR3 sequence is CASSPRRQSYEQYF. Here the CDR3 DNA reads TGTGCCAGCAGCCCCAGGCGACAGTCCTACGAGCAGTACTTC.

This clone was observed a few times. J is TRBJ1-2 and V is TRBV3-1 (or the pseudogene TRBV3-2); no clear D. Germline CDR1 LGHDT, CDR2 YNNKEL (reference sequence). Trimming pared 3 bases from V and 4 bases from J, leaving 21 bases between. The CDR3 is 17 amino acids. This CDR3 is CASSHQARNSGSYGYTF. The CDR3 nucleotides are TGTGCCAGCAGCCACCAAGCAAGGAACAGTGGCAGCTATGGCTACACCTTC.

V and J are TRBV14 and TRBJ2-1; the match to TRBD2 covers 8 bases. Germline V gives CDR1 SGHDN, CDR2 FVKESK. The J segment lost 8 bases and the V segment lost 1 base, leaving 7 bases of the junction unmatched. This CDR3 contains 15 residues. The CDR3 DNA reads as TGTGCCAGCAGCCAAGGGAGCGGGAGTTTCTATGAGCAGTTCTTC. Translated: CASSQGSGSFYEQFF. The full variable domain, rest sourced from reference TRBV14 and TRBJ2-1, is EAGVTQFPSHSVIEKGQTVTLRCDPISGHDNLYWYRRVMGKEIKFLLHFVKESKQDESGMPNNRFLAERTGGTYSTLKVQPAELEDSGVYFCASSQGSGSFYEQFFGPGTRLTVL.

This clone came up once. The chain joins TRBV20-1 to TRBJ2-2; TRBD2 matches at 11 bases. With 3 bases clipped from V and 6 bases from J, the junction kept 3 bases outside the gene matches. Per germline, CDR1 DFQATT and CDR2 SNEGSKA (reference sequence). The CDR3 covers 14 residues. CDR3 sequence reads: CSASPSGRPGELFF. The CDR3 DNA reads as TGCAGTGCTAGTCCTAGCGGGAGGCCCGGGGAGCTGTTTTTT.

The chain uses TRBV19 and TRBJ2-6, with D possibly matching TRBD1 (6 bases). The length of the CDR3 is 17 residues. V was clipped by 4 bases and J by 0 bases, with 13 bases between them. Germline V gene data show CDR1 as LNHDA and CDR2 as SQIVND (reference sequence). In DNA, the CDR3 is TGTGCCAGTAGTAAATTTGGACAGAGCTCTGGGGCCAACGTCCTGACTTTC. Translation gives CASSKFGQSSGANVLTF.

This CDR3 reads CASSALQQSGASTDTQYF. The CDR3 region has the DNA TGTGCCAGCAGCGCGTTACAACAGAGCGGAGCTAGCACAGATACGCAGTATTTT. The chain combines TRBV9 with TRBJ2-3; TRBD2 might be the D (5 bases). Looked up from germline, CDR1 is SGDLS and CDR2 is YYNGEE. Trimming pared 3 bases from V and 0 bases from J, leaving 20 bases between. The CDR3 covers 18 residues.

The CDR3 DNA reads TGTGCCAGCAGCTTCGTGGGGCGCGGGGAGCTGTTTTTT. Encoded protein: CASSFVGRGELFF. The chain couples TRBV7-9 to TRBJ2-2; maybe TRBD1 (5 bases). Between the trimmed V and J ends, which lost 3 bases and 7 bases, there was a span of 9 bases. The length of the CDR3 is 13 residues. Germline V gives CDR1 SEHNR, CDR2 FQNEAQ (reference sequence).

This clone was observed a single time. The chain couples TRBV5-4 to TRBJ2-1; 10 positions agree with TRBD2. Germline CDR1 reads SGHNT; CDR2 reads YYREEE (reference sequence). The CDR3 has 18 amino acids. V shed 2 bases, J shed 3 bases, and the junction held 11 bases outside the gene matches. The CDR3: CASSLNSGRLLSYNEQFF. The CDR3 DNA is TGTGCCAGCAGCTTAAATAGCGGGAGGTTGTTGAGCTACAATGAGCAGTTCTTC.

The chain uses TRBV24-1 and TRBJ2-1; 9 positions agree with TRBD2. Trimming cost V 7 bases and J 8 bases; bases outside gene matches: 11. The CDR3 covers 15 residues. The germline gives CDR1 KGHDR, CDR2 SFDVKD. CDR3 residues: CATRAGLAGRDEQFF. The CDR3 DNA is TGTGCCACCAGGGCGGGACTAGCAGGTAGAGATGAGCAGTTCTTC.

The chain uses TRBV7-9 and TRBJ2-7, with D hard to call. The germline gives CDR1 SEHNR, CDR2 FQNEAQ (reference sequence). The CDR3 is 11 residues long. V was pared by 5 bases and J by 6 bases, with 8 bases between. CDR3 DNA sequence: TGTGCCAGCAGCCAACTCTCCGAGCAGTACTTC. As protein: CASSQLSEQYF.

This clone was counted between two and nine times. The chain is built from TRBV19 and TRBJ2-7; TRBD2 aligns across 10 bases. The CDR3 has 12 residues. The germline gives CDR1 LNHDA, CDR2 SQIVND (reference sequence). V trimming: 7 bases; J trimming: 6 bases; junction bases outside the gene matches: 3. The chain's CDR3 is CASNIAGGEQYF. The CDR3 DNA reads as TGTGCCAGTAACATAGCGGGAGGCGAGCAGTACTTC.

The chain uses TRBV29-1 and TRBJ1-5, with D uncertain. V lost 3 bases to trimming and J lost 7 bases, with 13 bases between them. Germline CDR1 reads SQVTM; CDR2 reads ANQGSEA. CDR3 length equals 13 residues. This CDR3 reads CSVEISGRQPQHF. CDR3 nucleotides: TGCAGCGTTGAGATTTCGGGGAGGCAGCCCCAGCATTTT.

This clone appeared a single time. The rearrangement joins TRBV27 to TRBJ2-7, with D possibly TRBD2 on 6 matching bases. Germline values: CDR1 MNHEY, CDR2 SMNVEV (reference sequence). This CDR3 contains 15 residues. V was trimmed by 6 bases and J by 1 base, leaving 16 bases between them. CDR3 protein: CASRGSGSLSYEQYF. In nucleotides, the CDR3 is TGTGCCAGCAGGGGAAGCGGGTCGCTTTCCTACGAGCAGTACTTC.

This chain links TRBV10-3 with TRBJ2-1; 10 bases map to TRBD2. The germline V gene has CDR1 ENHRY and CDR2 SYGVKD. The V segment lost 10 bases and the J segment 7 bases; nucleotides outside the gene matches: 10. CDR3 length: 14 amino acids. The CDR3 loop is CATVTGTSENEQFF. CDR3 sequence (DNA): TGTGCCACCGTTACCGGGACTAGCGAGAATGAGCAGTTCTTC.

The chain recombines TRBV20-1 with TRBJ2-1, with D perhaps TRBD2 (6 bases). The germline gives CDR1 DFQATT, CDR2 SNEGSKA (reference sequence). CDR3 length: 14 amino acids. Trimming stripped 3 bases from V and 0 bases from J, with 9 bases between. As DNA, the CDR3 is TGCAGTGCTAGTAGCGGTAGCTCCTACAATGAGCAGTTCTTC. The encoded protein is CSASSGSSYNEQFF.

CDR3 DNA sequence: TGTGCCTGGAGTGATAATAAAAATCAGCCCCAGCATTTT. This translates into CAWSDNKNQPQHF. The chain uses TRBV30 and TRBJ1-5; D uncertain. The V gene lost 1 base and the J gene lost 4 bases, with 8 bases spanning the gap. Germline-derived CDR1 and CDR2 are GTSNPN and SVGIG (reference sequence). This CDR3 has 13 amino acids.

This clone has just a few counts. The chain combines TRBV29-1 with TRBJ2-5, with TRBD2 matching over 9 bases. The CDR3 is 15 amino acids. The V and J ends lost 5 bases and 0 bases, in that order; junction bases with no gene match: 7. CDR1 and CDR2 from the germline V gene are SQVTM and ANQGSEA. CDR3 protein: CSVMNRLADQETQYF. As DNA, the CDR3 is TGCAGCGTTATGAATAGACTAGCGGACCAAGAGACCCAGTACTTC. The whole variable domain, remainder taken from reference TRBV29-1 and TRBJ2-5, is SAVISQKPSRDICQRGTSLTIQCQVDSQVTMMFWYRQQPGQSLTLIATANQGSEATYESGFVIDKFPISRPNLTFSTLTVSNMSPEDSSIYLCSVMNRLADQETQYFGPGTRLLVL.

This rearrangement joins TRBV5-4 to TRBJ1-4; D gene ambiguous. Between the trimmed V and J ends, which lost 1 base and 5 bases, there was a span of 9 bases. There are 14 residues in the CDR3. The germline gives CDR1 SGHNT, CDR2 YYREEE (reference sequence). CDR3 region: CASSLLGPNEKLFF. CDR3 DNA: TGTGCCAGCAGCTTGCTGGGCCCGAATGAAAAACTGTTTTTT.

The genes are TRBV5-1 and TRBJ2-7, with 9 positions matching TRBD1. CDR1 SGHRS and CDR2 YFSETQ come from the germline V gene. V shed 2 bases and J 6 bases; nucleotides not matched to a gene: 9. The CDR3 consists of 15 residues. CDR3 in amino acids: CASSLVGRQGGEQYF. The CDR3 DNA sequence: TGCGCCAGCAGCTTAGTGGGCCGACAGGGGGGCGAGCAGTACTTC.

This rearrangement joins TRBV5-1 to TRBJ1-2, with TRBD1 matching 7 bases. Germline V gene data show CDR1 as SGHRS and CDR2 as YFSETQ. The CDR3 runs 14 residues. V lost 4 bases and J lost 4; bases outside the gene matches: 7. The CDR3 here is CASSTGQSFYGYTF. The CDR3 DNA follows: TGCGCCAGCAGCACGGGACAGAGTTTCTATGGCTACACCTTC.

The V and J genes are TRBV24-1 and TRBJ2-1, with TRBD2 matching over 8 bases. The V gene end was trimmed by 2 bases and the J gene end by 0 bases; junction bases not matched to a gene: 11. CDR1 and CDR2 from the germline V gene are KGHDR and SFDVKD. The CDR3 consists of 19 residues. The CDR3 bases are TGTGCCACCAGTGATTCGACGTTAGCGGGAACAATCTCCTACAATGAGCAGTTCTTC. Amino acid sequence: CATSDSTLAGTISYNEQFF.

The V gene is TRBV19, the J gene TRBJ2-3; perhaps TRBD1 as D (6 bases). Germline V lookup: CDR1 LNHDA, CDR2 SQIVND (reference sequence). The CDR3 runs to 15 residues. Trimming removed 5 bases at V and 2 bases at J, with 14 bases between. CDR3 DNA: TGTGCCAGTAGTCAAACCACAGGGACCACAGATACGCAGTATTTT. Its translation is CASSQTTGTTDTQYF.

The V call is TRBV11-2, the J call TRBJ2-5, with TRBD1 identical over 9 bases. V gave up 3 bases and J gave up 4 bases; unmatched junction bases: 0. CDR1 and CDR2 from the germline V gene are SGHAT and FQNNGV. The CDR3 runs 13 residues. The CDR3 is CASSLDRGETQYF. Here the CDR3 DNA reads TGTGCCAGCAGCTTGGACAGGGGAGAGACCCAGTACTTC. The entire variable domain, with the rest obtained from reference TRBV11-2 and TRBJ2-5, is as follows: EAGVAQSPRYKIIEKRQSVAFWCNPISGHATLYWYQQILGQGPKLLIQFQNNGVVDDSQLPKDRFSAERLKGVDSTLKIQPAKLEDSAVYLCASSLDRGETQYFGPGTRLLVL.